This T cell receptor (beta chain) was retrieved from a study of CD8+ T cells in alopecia areata. Germline CDR1 and CDR2: SGHTA and FQGNSA. The CDR3 covers 17 residues. Trimming removed 1 base from V and 4 bases from J; junction bases left unmatched: 9. This clone was counted once. Following RNA extraction, reverse transcription yielded cDNA that acted as the sequencing template. Data came from immunoSEQ multiplex PCR; TCRdb stores just in-frame clones and leaves some out. The sample holds 130,000 or so clones; 49% are singletons and the top ten take around 19%. This chain joins TRBV7-2 and TRBJ2-3, with 9 nucleotides matching TRBD2. The origin of this receptor is a human donor with alopecia areata. The source material was CD8+ T cells sorted from blood, sampled at week 0. The CDR3 spells CASSLDQQRGDADTQYF. For the CDR3, the DNA is TGTGCCAGCAGCTTAGATCAACAGCGGGGGGACGCAGATACGCAGTATTTT.